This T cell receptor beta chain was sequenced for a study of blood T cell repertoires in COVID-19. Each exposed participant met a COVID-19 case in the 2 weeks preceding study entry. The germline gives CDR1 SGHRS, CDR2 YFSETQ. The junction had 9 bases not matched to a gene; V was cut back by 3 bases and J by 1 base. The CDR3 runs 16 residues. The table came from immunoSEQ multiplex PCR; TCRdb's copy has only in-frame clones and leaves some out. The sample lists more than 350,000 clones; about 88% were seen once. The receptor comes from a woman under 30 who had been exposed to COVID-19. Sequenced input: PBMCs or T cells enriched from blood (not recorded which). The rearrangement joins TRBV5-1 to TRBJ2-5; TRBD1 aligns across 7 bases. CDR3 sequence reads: CASSSAGTAFQETQYF. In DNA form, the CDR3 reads TGCGCCAGCAGCTCGGCCGGGACAGCCTTCCAAGAGACCCAGTACTTC.